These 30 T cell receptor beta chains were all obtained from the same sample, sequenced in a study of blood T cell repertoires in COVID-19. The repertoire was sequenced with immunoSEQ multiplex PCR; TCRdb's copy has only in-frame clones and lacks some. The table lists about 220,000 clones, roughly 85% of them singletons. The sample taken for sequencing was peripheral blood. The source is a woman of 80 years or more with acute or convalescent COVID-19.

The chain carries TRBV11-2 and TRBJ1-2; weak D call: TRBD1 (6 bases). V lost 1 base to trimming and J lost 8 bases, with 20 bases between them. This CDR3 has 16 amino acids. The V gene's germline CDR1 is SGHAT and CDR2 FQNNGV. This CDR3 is CASSLGPGAPAGGYTF. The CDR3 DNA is TGTGCCAGCAGCTTAGGCCCAGGGGCCCCTGCTGGAGGCTACACCTTC.

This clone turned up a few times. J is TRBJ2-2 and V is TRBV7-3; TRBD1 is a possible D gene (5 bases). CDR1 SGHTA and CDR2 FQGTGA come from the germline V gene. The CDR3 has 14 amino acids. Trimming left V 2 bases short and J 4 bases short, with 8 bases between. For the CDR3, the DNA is TGTGCCAGCAGCTTAGACAGCCCCACCGGGGAGCTGTTTTTT. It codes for CASSLDSPTGELFF. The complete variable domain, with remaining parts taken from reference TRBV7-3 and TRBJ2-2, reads GAGVSQTPSNKVTEKGKYVELRCDPISGHTALYWYRQSLGQGPEFLIYFQGTGAADDSGLPNDRFFAVRPEGSVSTLKIQRTERGDSAVYLCASSLDSPTGELFFGEGSRLTVL.

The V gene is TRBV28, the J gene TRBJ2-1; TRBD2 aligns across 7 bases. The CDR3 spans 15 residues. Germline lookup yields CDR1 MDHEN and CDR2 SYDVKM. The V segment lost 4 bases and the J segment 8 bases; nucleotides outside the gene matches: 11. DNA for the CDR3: TGTGCCAGCAGTTCCTCCCCGGGGGGAGTGCATGAGCAGTTCTTC. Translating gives CASSSSPGGVHEQFF.

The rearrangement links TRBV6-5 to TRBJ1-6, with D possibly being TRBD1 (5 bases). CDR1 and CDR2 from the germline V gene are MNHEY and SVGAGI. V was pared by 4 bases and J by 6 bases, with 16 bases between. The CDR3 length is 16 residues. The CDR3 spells CASSSIFGGVNSPLHF. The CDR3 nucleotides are TGTGCCAGCAGTTCCATTTTTGGGGGGGTTAATTCACCCCTCCACTTT.

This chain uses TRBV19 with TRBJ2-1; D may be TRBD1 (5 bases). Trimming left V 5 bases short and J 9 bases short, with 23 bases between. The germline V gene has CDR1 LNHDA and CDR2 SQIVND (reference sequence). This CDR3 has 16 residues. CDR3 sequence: CASSPPGNFFNAEQFF. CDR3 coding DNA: TGTGCCAGTAGTCCCCCAGGGAACTTTTTTAATGCTGAGCAGTTCTTC.

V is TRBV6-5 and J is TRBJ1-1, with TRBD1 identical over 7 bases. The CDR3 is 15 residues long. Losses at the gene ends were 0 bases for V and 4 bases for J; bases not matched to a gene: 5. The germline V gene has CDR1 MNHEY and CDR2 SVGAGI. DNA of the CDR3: TGTGCCAGCAGTTACTCCGCGGGACAGCGCACTGAAGCTTTCTTT. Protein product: CASSYSAGQRTEAFF.

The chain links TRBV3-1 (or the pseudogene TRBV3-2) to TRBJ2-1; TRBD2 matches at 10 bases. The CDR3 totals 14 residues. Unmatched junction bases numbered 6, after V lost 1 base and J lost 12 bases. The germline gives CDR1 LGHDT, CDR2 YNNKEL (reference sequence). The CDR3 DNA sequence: TGTGCCAGCAGCCAAGGGCTAGCGGGGGTGTGGCAGTTCTTC. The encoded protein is CASSQGLAGVWQFF.

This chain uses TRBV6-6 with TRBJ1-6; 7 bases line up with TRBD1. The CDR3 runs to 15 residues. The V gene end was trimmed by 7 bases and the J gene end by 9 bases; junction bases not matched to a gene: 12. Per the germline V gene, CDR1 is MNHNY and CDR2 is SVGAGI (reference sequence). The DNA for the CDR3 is TGTGCCAGCACCCTCTTAGGGGCAGGGGGTTCACCCCTCCACTTT. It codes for CASTLLGAGGSPLHF.

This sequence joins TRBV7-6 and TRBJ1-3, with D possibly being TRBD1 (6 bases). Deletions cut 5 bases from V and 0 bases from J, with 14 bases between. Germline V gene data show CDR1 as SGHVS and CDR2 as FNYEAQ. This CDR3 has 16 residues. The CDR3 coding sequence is TGTGCCAGCAGCGGGGGCCTCCCGAGCTCTGGAAACACCATATATTTT. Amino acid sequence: CASSGGLPSSGNTIYF.

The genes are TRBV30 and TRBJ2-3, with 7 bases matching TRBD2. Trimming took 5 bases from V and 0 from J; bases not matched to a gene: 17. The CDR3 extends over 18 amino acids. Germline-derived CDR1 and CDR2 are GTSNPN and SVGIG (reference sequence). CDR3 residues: CAWGGENKRELSTDTQYF. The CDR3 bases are TGTGCCTGGGGGGGGGAAAATAAGCGGGAACTTAGCACAGATACGCAGTATTTT. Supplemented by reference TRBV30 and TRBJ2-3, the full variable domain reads SQTIHQWPATLVQPVGSPLSLECTVEGTSNPNLYWYRQAAGRGLQLLFYSVGIGQISSEVPQNLSASRPQDRQFILSSKKLLLSDSGFYLCAWGGENKRELSTDTQYFGPGTRLTVL.

The CDR3 reads CASSNDRGNSPLHF. Written as DNA, the CDR3 is TGTGCCAGTAGTAACGACAGGGGTAATTCACCCCTCCACTTT. This chain uses TRBV19 with TRBJ1-6, with 8 bases that match TRBD1. CDR1 is LNHDA, CDR2 SQIVND, per germline (reference sequence). The J segment lost 6 bases and the V segment lost 4 bases, leaving 2 bases of the junction unmatched. The length of the CDR3 is 14 residues.

CDR3 DNA sequence: TGCGCCAGCAGCCCACATTTGGAGGTCTCTGGAAACACCATATATTTT. It codes for CASSPHLEVSGNTIYF. This sequence joins TRBV4-1 and TRBJ1-3; D uncertain. Germline CDR1 reads MGHRA; CDR2 reads YSYEKL. Trimming stripped 4 bases from V and 0 bases from J, with 13 bases between. The CDR3 spans 16 residues.

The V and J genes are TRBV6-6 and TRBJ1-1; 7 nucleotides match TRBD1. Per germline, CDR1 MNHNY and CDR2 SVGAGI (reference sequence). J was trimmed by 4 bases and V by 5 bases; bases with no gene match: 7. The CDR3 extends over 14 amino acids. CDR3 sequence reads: CASSRSPGGTEAFF. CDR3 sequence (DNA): TGTGCCAGCAGTCGATCTCCAGGGGGCACTGAAGCTTTCTTT.

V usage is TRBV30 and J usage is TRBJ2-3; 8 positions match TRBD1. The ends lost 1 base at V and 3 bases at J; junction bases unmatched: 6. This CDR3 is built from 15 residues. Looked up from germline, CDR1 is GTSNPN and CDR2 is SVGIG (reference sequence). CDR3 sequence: CAWSGAGGRTDTQYF. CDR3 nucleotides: TGTGCCTGGAGTGGCGCAGGGGGCCGGACAGATACGCAGTATTTT. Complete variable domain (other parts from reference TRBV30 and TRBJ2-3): SQTIHQWPATLVQPVGSPLSLECTVEGTSNPNLYWYRQAAGRGLQLLFYSVGIGQISSEVPQNLSASRPQDRQFILSSKKLLLSDSGFYLCAWSGAGGRTDTQYFGPGTRLTVL.

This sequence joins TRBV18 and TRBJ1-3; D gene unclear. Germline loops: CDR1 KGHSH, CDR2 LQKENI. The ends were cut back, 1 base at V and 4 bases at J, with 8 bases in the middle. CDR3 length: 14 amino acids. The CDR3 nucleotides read TGTGCCAGCTCACCACTGGACTCGGGAAACACCATATATTTT. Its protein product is CASSPLDSGNTIYF.

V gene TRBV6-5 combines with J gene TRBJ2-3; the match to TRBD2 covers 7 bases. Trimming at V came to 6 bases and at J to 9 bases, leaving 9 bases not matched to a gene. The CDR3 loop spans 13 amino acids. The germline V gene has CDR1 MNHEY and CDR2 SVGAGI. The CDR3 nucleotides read TGTGCCAGCAGGCCCATGACGGGAGGCACGCAGTATTTT. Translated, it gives CASRPMTGGTQYF.

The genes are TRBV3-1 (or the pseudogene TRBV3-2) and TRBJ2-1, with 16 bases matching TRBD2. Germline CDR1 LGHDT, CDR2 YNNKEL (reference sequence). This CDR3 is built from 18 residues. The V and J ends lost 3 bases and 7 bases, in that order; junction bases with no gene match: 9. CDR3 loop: CASSHTGTSGGAGNEQFF. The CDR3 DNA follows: TGTGCCAGCAGCCACACCGGGACTAGCGGGGGGGCCGGGAATGAGCAGTTCTTC.

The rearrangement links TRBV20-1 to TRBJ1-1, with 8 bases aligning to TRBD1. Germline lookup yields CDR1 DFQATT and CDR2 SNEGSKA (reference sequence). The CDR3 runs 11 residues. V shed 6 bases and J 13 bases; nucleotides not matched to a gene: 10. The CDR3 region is CSATLDRADFF. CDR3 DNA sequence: TGCAGTGCCACATTGGACAGGGCTGATTTCTTT.

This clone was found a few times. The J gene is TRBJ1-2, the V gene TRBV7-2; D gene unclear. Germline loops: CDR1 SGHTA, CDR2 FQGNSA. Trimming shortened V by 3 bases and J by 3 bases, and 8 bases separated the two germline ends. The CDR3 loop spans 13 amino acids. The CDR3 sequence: CASSFTGDYGYTF. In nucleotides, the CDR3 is TGTGCCAGCAGCTTTACCGGAGACTATGGCTACACCTTC. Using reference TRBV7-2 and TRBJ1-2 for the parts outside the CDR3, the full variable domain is GAGVSQSPSNKVTEKGKDVELRCDPISGHTALYWYRQSLGQGLEFLIYFQGNSAPDKSGLPSDRFSAERTGGSVSTLTIQRTQQEDSAVYLCASSFTGDYGYTFGSGTRLTVV.

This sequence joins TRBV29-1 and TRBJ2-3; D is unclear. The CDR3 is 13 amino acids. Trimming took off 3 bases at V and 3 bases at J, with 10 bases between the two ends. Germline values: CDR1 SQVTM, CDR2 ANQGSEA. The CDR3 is CSVDPVGTDTQYF. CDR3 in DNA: TGCAGCGTTGACCCCGTCGGGACAGATACGCAGTATTTT.

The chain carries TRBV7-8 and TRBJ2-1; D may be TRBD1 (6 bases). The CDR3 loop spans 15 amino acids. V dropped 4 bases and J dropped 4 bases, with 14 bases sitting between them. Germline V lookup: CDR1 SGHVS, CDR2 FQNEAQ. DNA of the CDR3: TGTGCCAGCAGCTCTGGACAGTCAGATTACAATGAGCAGTTCTTC. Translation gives CASSSGQSDYNEQFF.

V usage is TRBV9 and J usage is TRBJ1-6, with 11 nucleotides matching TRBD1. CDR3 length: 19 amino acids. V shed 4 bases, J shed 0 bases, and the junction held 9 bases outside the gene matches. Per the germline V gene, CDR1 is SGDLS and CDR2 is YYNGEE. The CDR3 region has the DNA TGTGCCAGCAGCTCGTCGGGGACAGGGGGAAGCTCCTATAATTCACCCCTCCACTTT. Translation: CASSSSGTGGSSYNSPLHF.

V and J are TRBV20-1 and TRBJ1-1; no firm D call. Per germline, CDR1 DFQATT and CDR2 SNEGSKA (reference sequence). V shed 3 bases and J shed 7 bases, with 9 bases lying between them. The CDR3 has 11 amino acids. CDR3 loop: CSARTTFEAFF. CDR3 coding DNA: TGCAGTGCTAGGACGACATTTGAAGCTTTCTTT.

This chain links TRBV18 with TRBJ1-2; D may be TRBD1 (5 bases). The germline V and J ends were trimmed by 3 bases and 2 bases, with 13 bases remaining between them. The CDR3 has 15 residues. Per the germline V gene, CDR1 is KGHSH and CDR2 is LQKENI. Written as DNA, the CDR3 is TGTGCCAGCTCACCCTATCCCCAGGGAAACTATGGCTACACCTTC. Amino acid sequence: CASSPYPQGNYGYTF.

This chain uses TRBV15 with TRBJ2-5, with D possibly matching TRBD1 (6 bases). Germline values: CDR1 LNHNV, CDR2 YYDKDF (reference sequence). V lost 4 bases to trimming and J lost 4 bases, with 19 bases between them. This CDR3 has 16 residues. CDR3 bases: TGTGCCACCAGCATCTCGTCGGGTGGGGGCGGAGAGACCCAGTACTTC. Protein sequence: CATSISSGGGGETQYF.

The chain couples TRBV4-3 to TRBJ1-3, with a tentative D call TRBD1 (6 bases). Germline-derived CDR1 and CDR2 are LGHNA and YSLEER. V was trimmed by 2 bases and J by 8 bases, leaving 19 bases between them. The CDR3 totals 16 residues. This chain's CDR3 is CASSQLLGGSRHTIYF. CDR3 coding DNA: TGCGCCAGCAGCCAACTCCTAGGGGGTAGTAGACACACCATATATTTT.

CDR3: CASSLNEGAFNTEAFF. CDR3 nucleotide sequence: TGTGCCAGCAGCTTAAACGAAGGGGCGTTTAATACTGAAGCTTTCTTT. The chain links TRBV7-8 to TRBJ1-1, with D tentatively TRBD1 (5 bases). Germline loops: CDR1 SGHVS, CDR2 FQNEAQ. V was pared by 2 bases and J by 5 bases, with 18 bases between. This CDR3 has 16 amino acids.

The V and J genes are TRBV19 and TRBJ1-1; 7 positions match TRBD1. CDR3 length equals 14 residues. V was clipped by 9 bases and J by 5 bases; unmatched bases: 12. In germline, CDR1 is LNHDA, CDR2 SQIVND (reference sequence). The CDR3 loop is CASSSQGVGTEAFF. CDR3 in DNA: TGTGCCAGCAGTTCCCAGGGGGTAGGGACTGAAGCTTTCTTT.

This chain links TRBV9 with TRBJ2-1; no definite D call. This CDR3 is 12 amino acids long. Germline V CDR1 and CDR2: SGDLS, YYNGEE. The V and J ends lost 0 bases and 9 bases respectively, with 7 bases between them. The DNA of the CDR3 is TGTGCCAGCAGCGTAGATAAGAGTGAGCAGTTCTTC. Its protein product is CASSVDKSEQFF.

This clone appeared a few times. CDR3 in amino acids: CASSQDASGRYGYTF. In DNA form, the CDR3 reads TGTGCCAGCAGTCAGGATGCTTCAGGGCGCTATGGCTACACCTTC. The V gene is TRBV27, the J gene TRBJ1-2; D possibly corresponds to TRBD1 (5 bases). The germline V gene encodes CDR1 MNHEY and CDR2 SMNVEV (reference sequence). V dropped 5 bases and J dropped 4 bases, with 17 bases sitting between them. The CDR3 totals 15 residues.